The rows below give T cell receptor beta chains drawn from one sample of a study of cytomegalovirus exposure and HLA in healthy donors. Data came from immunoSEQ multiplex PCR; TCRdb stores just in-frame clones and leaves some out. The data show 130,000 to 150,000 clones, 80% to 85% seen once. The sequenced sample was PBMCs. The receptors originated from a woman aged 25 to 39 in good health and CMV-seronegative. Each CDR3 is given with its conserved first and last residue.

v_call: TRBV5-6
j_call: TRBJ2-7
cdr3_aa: CASNIRDRNYEQYF

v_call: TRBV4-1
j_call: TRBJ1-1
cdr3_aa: CASSQSLTGYLTEAFF

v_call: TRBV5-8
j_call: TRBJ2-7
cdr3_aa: CASRRTGGISYEQYF

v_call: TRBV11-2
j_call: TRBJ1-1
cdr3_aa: CASSLGRVTEAFF

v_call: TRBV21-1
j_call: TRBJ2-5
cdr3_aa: CASSKAPLTTLYQETQYF

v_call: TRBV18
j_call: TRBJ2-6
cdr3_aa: CASSSARTGSGANVLTF

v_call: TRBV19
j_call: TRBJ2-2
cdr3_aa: CASSGKLAGGARGGELFF

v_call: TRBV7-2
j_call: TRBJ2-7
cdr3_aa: CASSAPTSSYEQYF

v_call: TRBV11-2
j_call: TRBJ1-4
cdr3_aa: CASSLSGDEKLFF

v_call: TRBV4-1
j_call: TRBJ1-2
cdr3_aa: CASSPRDRPDGYTF

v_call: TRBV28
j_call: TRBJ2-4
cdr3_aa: CASSLGTGSPKNIQYF

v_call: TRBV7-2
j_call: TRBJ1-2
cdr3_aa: CASSLDRRDILYGYTF

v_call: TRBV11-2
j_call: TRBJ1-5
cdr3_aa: CASSLGIERGPQHF

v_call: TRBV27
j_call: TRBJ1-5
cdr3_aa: CASSLRAGGRNQPQHF

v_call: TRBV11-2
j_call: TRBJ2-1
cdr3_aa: CASSLILLAGDEQFF

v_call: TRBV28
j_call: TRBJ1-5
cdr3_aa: CASSPPRDSNQPQHF

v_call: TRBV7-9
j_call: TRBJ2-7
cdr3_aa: CASSRLLGLAIYEQYF

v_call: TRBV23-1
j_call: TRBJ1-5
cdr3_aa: CATSSNQPQHF

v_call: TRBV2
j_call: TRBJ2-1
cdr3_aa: CASIGQGVMWSYNEQFF

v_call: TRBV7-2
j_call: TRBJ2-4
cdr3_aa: CASSFRGGLALAKNIQYF

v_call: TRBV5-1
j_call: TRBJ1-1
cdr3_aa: CASSWDRRNTEAFF

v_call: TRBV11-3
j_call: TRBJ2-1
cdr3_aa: CASSHSGRAASEQFF

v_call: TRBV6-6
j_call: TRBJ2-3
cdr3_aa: CASSTGTATDTQYF

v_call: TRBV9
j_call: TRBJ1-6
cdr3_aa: CASSVGLLGSSPLHF

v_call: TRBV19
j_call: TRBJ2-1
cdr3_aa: CARYREKRGGGFRNEQFF

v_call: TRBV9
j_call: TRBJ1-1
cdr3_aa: CASSPGSGGTEAFF

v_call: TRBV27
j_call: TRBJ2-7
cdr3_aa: CASSLGSDPTYEQYF

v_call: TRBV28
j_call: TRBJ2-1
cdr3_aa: CASSLLAEYRNEQFF

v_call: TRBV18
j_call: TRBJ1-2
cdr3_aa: CASSREQANYGYTF

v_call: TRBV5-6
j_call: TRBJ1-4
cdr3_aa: CASSLNRREKLFF

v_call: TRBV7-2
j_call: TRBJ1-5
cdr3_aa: CASSLVVGQGRQPQHF

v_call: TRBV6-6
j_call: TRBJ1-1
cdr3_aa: CASGPQDREAFF

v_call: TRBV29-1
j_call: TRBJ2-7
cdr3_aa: CSVEVGQCEQYF

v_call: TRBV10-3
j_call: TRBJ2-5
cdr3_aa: CAIRGTGGQETQYF

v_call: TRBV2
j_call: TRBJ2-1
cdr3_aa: CASSDRTSGGAQQFF

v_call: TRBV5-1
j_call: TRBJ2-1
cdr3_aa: CASSLGLAGVNEQFF

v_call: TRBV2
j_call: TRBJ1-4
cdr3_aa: CASKQATFNEKLFF

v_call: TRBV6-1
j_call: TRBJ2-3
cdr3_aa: CASSEARTSRNTQYF

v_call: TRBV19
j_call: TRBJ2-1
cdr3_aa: CASSIGTSGSGEQFF

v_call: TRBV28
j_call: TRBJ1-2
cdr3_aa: CASSYGQLYGYTF

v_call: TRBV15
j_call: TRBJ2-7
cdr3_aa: CATSRGLAATLLDYEQYF

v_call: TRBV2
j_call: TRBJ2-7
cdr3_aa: CASSEAGGQYEQYF

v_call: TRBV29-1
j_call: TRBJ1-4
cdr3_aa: CSVGTAVGEKLFF

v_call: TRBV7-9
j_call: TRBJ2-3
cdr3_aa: CASSLDRQDLPLDTQYF

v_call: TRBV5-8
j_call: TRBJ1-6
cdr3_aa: CASSYTVNSPLHF

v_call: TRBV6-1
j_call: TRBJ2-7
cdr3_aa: CASSTGTSDEQYF

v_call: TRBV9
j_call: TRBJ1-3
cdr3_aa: CASSADSSGNTIYF

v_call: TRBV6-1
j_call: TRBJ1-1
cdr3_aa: CASSHNLRGAFF

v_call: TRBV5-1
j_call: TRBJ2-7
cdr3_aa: CASSLIPGHSYEQYF

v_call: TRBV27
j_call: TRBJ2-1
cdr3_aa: CASSLRLAGNEQFF

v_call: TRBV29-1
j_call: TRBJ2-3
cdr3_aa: CSVEMRGTGADTQYF